This T cell receptor beta chain was found in a study of T cell responses to AZD1222 COVID-19 vaccine. Study-level points and caveats: None of the repertoires were sampled until the peak T cell response had passed. A mostly white British donor set with more females was recruited, and clonal diversity was possibly underestimated.

Here immunoSEQ multiplex PCR was the method, and the copy in TCRdb shows in-frame clones only, minus some. The profile shows some 170,000 clones, 85% to 90% of them singletons. This CDR3 has 15 amino acids. V was cut by 4 bases and J by 1 base, with 14 bases left in between. The germline V gene encodes CDR1 SGHRS and CDR2 YFSETQ. As for this clone: The antigen is unknown.

This TCR was recovered from an adult in good health. The chain is built from TRBV5-1 and TRBJ1-1; D remains ambiguous. Sequenced material: peripheral blood, taken on day 0 of AZD1222 vaccination. The CDR3 reads CASSQQFRPNTEAFF. In nucleotides, the CDR3 is TGCGCCAGCAGCCAACAATTCCGACCGAACACTGAAGCTTTCTTT.